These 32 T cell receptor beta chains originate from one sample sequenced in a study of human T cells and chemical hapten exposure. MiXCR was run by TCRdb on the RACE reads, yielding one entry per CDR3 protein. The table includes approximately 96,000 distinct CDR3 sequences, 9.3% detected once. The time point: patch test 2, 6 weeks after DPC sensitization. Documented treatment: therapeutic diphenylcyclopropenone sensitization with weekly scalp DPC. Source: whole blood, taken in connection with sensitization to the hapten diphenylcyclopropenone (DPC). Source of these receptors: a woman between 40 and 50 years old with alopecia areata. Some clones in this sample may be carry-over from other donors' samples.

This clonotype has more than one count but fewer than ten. In nucleotides, the CDR3 is TGTGCCAGCAGTTTGAGGAAACTAGCGGACAATGAGCAGTTCTTC. Protein sequence: CASSLRKLADNEQFF. V is TRBV12-3 or TRBV12-4 and J is TRBJ2-1, with TRBD2 matching over 8 bases. V lost 3 bases to trimming and J lost 5 bases; unmatched junction nucleotides: 6. CDR3 length: 15 residues.

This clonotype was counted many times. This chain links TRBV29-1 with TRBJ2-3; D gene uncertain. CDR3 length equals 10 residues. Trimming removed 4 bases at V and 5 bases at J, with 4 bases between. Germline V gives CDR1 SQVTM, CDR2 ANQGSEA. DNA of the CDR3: TGCAGCGTTGGGCGAGATACGCAGTATTTT. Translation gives CSVGRDTQYF.

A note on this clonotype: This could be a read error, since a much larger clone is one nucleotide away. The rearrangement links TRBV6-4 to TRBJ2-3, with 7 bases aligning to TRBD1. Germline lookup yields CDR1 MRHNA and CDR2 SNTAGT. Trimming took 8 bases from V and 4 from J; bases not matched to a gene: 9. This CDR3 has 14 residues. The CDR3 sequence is CASRLTGPADTQYF. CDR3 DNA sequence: TGTGCCAGCCGGCTGACAGGGCCGGCAGATACGCAGTATTTT.

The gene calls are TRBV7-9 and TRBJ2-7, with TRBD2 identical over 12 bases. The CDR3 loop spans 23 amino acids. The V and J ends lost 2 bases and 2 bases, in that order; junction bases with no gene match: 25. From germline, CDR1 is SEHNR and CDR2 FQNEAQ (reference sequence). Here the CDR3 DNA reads TGTGCCAGCAGCTTATTTATCGGATACCCCGGGACTAGCGGGTCGCGACTCCCCTACGAGCAGTACTTC. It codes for CASSLFIGYPGTSGSRLPYEQYF.

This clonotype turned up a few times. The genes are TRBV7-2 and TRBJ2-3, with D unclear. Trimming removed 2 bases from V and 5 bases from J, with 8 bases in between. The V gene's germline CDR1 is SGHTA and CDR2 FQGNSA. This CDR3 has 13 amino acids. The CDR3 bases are TGTGCCAGCAGCTTAATGGTGTTAGATACGCAGTATTTT. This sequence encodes CASSLMVLDTQYF.

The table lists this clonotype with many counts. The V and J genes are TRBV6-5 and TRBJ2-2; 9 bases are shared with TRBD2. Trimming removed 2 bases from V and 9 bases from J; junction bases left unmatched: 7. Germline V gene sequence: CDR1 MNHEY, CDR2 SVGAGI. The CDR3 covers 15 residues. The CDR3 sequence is CASSYRASGTRELFF. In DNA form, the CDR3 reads TGTGCCAGCAGTTACCGGGCTAGCGGGACTCGGGAGCTGTTTTTT.

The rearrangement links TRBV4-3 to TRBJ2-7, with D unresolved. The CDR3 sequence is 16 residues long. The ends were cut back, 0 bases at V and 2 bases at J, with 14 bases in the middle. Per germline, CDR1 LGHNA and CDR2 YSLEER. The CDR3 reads CASSQEMWGPPYEQYF. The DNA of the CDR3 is TGCGCCAGCAGCCAAGAAATGTGGGGTCCCCCCTACGAGCAGTACTTC.

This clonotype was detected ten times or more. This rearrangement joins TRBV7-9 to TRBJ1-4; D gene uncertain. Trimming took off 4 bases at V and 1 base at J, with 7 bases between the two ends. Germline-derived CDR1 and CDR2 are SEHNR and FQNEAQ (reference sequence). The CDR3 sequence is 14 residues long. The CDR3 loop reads CASSSPRTNEKLFF. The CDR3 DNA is TGTGCCAGCAGCTCCCCTAGAACTAATGAAAAACTGTTTTTT.

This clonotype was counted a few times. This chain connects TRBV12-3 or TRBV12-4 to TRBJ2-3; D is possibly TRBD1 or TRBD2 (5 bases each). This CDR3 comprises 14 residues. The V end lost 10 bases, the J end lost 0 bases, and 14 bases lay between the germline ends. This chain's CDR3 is CATSGAGSTDTQYF. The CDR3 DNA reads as TGTGCCACCTCTGGGGCGGGTAGCACAGATACGCAGTATTTT.

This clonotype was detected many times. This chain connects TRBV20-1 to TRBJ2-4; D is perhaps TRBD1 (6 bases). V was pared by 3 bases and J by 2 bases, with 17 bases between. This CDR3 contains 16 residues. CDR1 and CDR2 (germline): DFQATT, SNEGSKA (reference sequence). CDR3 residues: CSASDIGTTTKNIQYF. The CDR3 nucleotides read TGCAGTGCTAGTGACATTGGGACAACTACCAAAAACATTCAGTACTTC.

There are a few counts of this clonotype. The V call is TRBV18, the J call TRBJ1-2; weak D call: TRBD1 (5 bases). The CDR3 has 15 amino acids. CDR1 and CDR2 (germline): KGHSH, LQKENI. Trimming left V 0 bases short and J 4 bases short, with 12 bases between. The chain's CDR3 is CASSPPSSQGYGYTF. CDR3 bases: TGTGCCAGCTCACCACCAAGTAGCCAGGGCTATGGCTACACCTTC.

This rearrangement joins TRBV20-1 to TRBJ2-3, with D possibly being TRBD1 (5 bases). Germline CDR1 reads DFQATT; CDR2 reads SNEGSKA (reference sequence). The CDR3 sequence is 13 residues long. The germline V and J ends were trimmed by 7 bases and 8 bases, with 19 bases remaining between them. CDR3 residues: CSGTRVGSGTQYF. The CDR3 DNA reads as TGCAGTGGCACCAGGGTGGGCAGTGGTACGCAGTATTTT.

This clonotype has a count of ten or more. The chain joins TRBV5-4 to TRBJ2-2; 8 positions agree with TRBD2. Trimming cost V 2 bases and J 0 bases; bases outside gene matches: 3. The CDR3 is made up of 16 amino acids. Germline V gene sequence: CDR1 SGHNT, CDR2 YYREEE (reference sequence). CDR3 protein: CASSLAGASNTGELFF. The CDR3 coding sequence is TGTGCCAGCAGCTTAGCGGGAGCGTCGAACACCGGGGAGCTGTTTTTT. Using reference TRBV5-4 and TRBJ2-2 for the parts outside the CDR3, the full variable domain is ETGVTQSPTHLIKTRGQQVTLRCSSQSGHNTVSWYQQALGQGPQFIFQYYREEENGRGNFPPRFSGLQFPNYSSELNVNALELDDSALYLCASSLAGASNTGELFFGEGSRLTVL.

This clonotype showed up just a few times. In DNA form, the CDR3 reads TGTGCCAGCAGCACGCCAACAGATACGCAGTATTTT. Protein: CASSTPTDTQYF. The rearrangement uses TRBV28 and TRBJ2-3; D unclear. The CDR3 is 12 residues long. Trimming shortened V by 6 bases and J by 3 bases, and 7 bases separated the two germline ends. Germline V CDR1 and CDR2: MDHEN, SYDVKM.

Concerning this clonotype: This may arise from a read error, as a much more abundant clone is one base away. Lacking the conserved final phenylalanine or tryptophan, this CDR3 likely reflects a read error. The CDR3 DNA reads as TGCAGCGGGACAGCGGGAGTGGGAGATACGCAGTATTCT. This sequence encodes CSGTAGVGDTQYS. This sequence joins TRBV29-1 and TRBJ2-3, with 8 bases aligning to TRBD2. The V segment lost 7 bases and the J segment 5 bases; nucleotides outside the gene matches: 8. This CDR3 is built from 13 residues. From germline, CDR1 is SQVTM and CDR2 ANQGSEA.

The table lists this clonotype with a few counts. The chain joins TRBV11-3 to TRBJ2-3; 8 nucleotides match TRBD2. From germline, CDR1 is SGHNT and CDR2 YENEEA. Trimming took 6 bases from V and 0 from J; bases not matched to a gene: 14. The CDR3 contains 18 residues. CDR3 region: CASSLNNGLATSTDTQYF. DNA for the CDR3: TGTGCCAGCAGTCTTAACAACGGACTAGCCACTAGCACAGATACGCAGTATTTT.

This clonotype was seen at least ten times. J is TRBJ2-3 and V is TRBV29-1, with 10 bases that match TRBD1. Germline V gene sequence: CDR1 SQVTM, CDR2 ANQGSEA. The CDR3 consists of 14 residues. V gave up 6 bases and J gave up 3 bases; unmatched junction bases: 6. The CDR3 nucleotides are TGCAGCGTACGACAGGGGGCGCCAACAGATACGCAGTATTTT. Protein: CSVRQGAPTDTQYF.

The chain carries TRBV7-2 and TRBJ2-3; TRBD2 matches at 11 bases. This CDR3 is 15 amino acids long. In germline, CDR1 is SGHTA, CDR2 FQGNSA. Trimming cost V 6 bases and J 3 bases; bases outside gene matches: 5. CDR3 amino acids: CASSTSGSWTDTQYF. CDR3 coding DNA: TGTGCCAGCAGTACTAGCGGGAGCTGGACAGATACGCAGTATTTT.

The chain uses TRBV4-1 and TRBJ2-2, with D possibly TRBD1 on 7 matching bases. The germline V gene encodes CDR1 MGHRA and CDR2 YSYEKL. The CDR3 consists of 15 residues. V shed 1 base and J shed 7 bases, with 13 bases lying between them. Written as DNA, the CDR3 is TGCGCCAGCAGCCAAGCCGACAGGGAGGTCGGGGAGCTGTTTTTT. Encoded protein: CASSQADREVGELFF.

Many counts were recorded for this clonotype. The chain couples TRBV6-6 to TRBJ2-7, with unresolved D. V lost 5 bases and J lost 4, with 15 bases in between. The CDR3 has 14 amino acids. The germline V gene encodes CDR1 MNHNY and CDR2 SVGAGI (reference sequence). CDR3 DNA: TGTGCCAGCAGTAGGAGTTACTTTCAGTACGAGCAGTACTTC. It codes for CASSRSYFQYEQYF.

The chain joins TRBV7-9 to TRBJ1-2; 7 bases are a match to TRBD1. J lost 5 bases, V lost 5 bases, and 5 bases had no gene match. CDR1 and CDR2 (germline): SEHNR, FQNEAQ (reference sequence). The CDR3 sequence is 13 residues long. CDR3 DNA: TGTGCCAGCAGCCCGGGACAGAGATATGGCTACACCTTC. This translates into CASSPGQRYGYTF.

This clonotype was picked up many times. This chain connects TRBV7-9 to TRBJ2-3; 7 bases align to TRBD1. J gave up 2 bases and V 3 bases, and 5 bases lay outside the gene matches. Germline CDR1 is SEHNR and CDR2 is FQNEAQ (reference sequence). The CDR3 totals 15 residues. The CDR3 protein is CASSLDRTVTDTQYF. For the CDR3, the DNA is TGTGCCAGCAGCTTGGACAGGACCGTCACAGATACGCAGTATTTT.

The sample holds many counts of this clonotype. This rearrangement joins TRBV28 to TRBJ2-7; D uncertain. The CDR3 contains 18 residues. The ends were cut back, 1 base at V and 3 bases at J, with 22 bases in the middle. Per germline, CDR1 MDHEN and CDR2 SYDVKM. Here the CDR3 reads CASSLSPGFGSFNYEQYF. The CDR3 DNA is TGTGCCAGCAGTTTATCCCCCGGATTTGGCTCCTTCAACTACGAGCAGTACTTC. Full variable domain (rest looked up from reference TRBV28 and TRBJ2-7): DVKVTQSSRYLVKRTGEKVFLECVQDMDHENMFWYRQDPGLGLRLIYFSYDVKMKEKGDIPEGYSVSREKKERFSLILESASTNQTSMYLCASSLSPGFGSFNYEQYFGPGTRLTVT.

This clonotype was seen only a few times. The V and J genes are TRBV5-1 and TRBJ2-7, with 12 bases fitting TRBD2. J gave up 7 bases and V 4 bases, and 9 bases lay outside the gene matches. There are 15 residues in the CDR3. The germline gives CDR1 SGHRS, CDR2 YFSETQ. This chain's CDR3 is CASSGGGLAGREQYF. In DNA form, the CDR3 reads TGCGCCAGCAGCGGCGGGGGACTAGCGGGCAGGGAGCAGTACTTC. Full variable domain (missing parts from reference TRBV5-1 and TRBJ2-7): KAGVTQTPRYLIKTRGQQVTLSCSPISGHRSVSWYQQTPGQGLQFLFEYFSETQRNKGNFPGRFSGRQFSNSRSEMNVSTLELGDSALYLCASSGGGLAGREQYFGPGTRLTVT.

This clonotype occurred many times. For the CDR3, the DNA is TGTGCCAGCAGCCCAACCCCCCCAGGGGTGAGGTACGAGCAGTACTTC. This sequence encodes CASSPTPPGVRYEQYF. J is TRBJ2-7 and V is TRBV27, with D perhaps TRBD1 (6 bases). This CDR3 has 16 amino acids. V lost 6 bases and J lost 4, with 22 bases in between. Germline lookup yields CDR1 MNHEY and CDR2 SMNVEV (reference sequence).

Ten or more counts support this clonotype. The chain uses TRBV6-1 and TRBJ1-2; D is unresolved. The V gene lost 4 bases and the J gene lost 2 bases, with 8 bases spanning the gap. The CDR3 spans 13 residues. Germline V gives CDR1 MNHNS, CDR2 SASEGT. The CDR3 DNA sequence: TGTGCCAGCAGTGCTTATGAAAACTATGGCTACACCTTC. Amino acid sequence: CASSAYENYGYTF.

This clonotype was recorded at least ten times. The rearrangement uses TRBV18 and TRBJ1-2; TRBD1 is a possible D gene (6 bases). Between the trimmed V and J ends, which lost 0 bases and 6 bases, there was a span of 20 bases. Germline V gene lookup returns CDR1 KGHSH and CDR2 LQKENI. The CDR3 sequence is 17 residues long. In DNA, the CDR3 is TGTGCCAGCTCACCACCAGGCCCCGGCCAGGGGAATGATGGCTACACCTTC. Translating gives CASSPPGPGQGNDGYTF. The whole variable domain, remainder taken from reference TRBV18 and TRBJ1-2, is NAGVMQNPRHLVRRRGQEARLRCSPMKGHSHVYWYRQLPEEGLKFMVYLQKENIIDESGMPKERFSAEFPKEGPSILRIQQVVRGDSAAYFCASSPPGPGQGNDGYTFGSGTRLTVV.

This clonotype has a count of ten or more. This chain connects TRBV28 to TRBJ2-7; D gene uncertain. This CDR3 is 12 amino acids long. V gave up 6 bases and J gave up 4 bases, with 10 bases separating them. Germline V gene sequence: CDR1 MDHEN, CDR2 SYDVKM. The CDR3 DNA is TGTGCCAGCAGCGCCCCAGGATACGAGCAGTACTTC. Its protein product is CASSAPGYEQYF. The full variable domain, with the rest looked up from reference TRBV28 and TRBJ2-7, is DVKVTQSSRYLVKRTGEKVFLECVQDMDHENMFWYRQDPGLGLRLIYFSYDVKMKEKGDIPEGYSVSREKKERFSLILESASTNQTSMYLCASSAPGYEQYFGPGTRLTVT.

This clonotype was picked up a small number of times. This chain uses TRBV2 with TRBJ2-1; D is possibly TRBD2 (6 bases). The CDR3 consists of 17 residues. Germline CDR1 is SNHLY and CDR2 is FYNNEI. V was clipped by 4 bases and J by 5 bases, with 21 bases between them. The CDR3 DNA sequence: TGTGCCAGCAGTGGGTTGGGGGGACTCCAACTACACAATGAGCAGTTCTTC. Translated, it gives CASSGLGGLQLHNEQFF.

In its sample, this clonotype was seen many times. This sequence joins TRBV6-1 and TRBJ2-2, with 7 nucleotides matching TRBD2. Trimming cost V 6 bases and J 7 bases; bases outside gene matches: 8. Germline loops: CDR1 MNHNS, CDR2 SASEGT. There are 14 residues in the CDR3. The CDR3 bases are TGTGCCAGCAGGGTTCGGGAGGAGATCGGGGAGCTGTTTTTT. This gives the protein CASRVREEIGELFF.

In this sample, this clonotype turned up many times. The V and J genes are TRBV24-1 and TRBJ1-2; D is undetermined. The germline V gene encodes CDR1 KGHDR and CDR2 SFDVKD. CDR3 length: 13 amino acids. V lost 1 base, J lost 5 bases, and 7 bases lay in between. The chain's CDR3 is CATSDFDAYGYTF. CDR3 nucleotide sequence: TGTGCCACCAGTGATTTCGACGCATATGGCTACACCTTC.

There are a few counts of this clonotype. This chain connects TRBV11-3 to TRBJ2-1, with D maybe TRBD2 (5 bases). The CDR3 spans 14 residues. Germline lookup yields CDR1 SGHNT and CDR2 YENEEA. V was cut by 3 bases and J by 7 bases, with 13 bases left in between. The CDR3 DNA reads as TGTGCCAGCAGCTTGAACGGGGATGCGAATGAGCAGTTCTTC. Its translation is CASSLNGDANEQFF.